This record concerns one TCR beta chain sequence. Which antigen it targets is not known. No quality values exist for individual bases; no much larger clone is one base distant. Genomic DNA extracted from peripheral blood, rather than sorted cells or RNA, was used as the source for amplification of TCR beta rearrangements. Rearranged TRB sequences spanning V, D and J segments were amplified by multiplex touch-down PCR using a mixed TRB-A/B primer pool. Two consecutive PCR reactions with Phusion HS II polymerase added Illumina adapters and sample indices to the amplicons. The amplicons were purified from gel with the NucleoSpin Gel and PCR Clean-up kit and then assessed with Qubit and an Agilent 2100 Bioanalyzer. The libraries were sequenced on an Illumina MiSeq with 600-cycle, single-indexed, paired-end runs. As for the authors' bioinformatics: MiXCR versions 2.12 and 3.0.5 were used to process the TRB sequences. Each unique CDR3 nucleotide sequence was counted as one clone, and only productive sequences with at least two reads were retained. Shannon diversity, evenness, clonality (one minus evenness), and alpha-parameterized diversity profiles from alpha 0 to 5 were included as repertoire metrics. Generation probabilities of clones in paired pre- and post-chemotherapy samples were computed with the IGoR algorithm. TCRdb reprocessed the public reads (quality trimming at Q25 with fastp, clone calling with MiXCR) and kept in-frame beta chains. Each CDR3 protein gets just one entry, which takes the most common genes and DNA from the rows behind it. TCRdb assigned the V and J calls; the authors' analysis was not used. Here the sample has some 7,000 distinct CDR3 sequences; 35% to 50% occur a single time. 14% to 15% of the sample comes from the top ten.

This sample is drawn from a study of T cell repertoires in aging, cancer and after chemotherapy (dated by TCRdb to about 2019). Describing the broader study: Donors spanned six age groups from 30 or younger to 70 or older, with at least three individuals per group. Control TCR repertoires from healthy donors were recorded across several months to years, and re-sampling revealed clear clonal overlap. The complete dataset included 8 million to 9.5 million TCR reads. Peripheral blood TCR beta repertoires from healthy donors and cancer patients were profiled to examine immunoaging and T cell reconstitution after chemotherapy. Alongside some 100 healthy donors serving as a reference group, the cohort included approximately 210 cancer patients, of whom more than 85 had hematological cancers and fewer than 140 had solid cancers. The study at large found these results: In both cancer cohorts, median generation probability rose over the chemotherapy interval, which suggests that the repertoire was reconstituted through rebound thymic output. Declining TCR diversity with age in healthy donors was mainly explained by loss of richness; in cancer patients, loss of evenness also contributed. According to the authors, the repertoire data do not allow conclusions to be drawn about immunological memory after chemotherapy. Compared with age-matched healthy donors, untreated patients with hematological or solid cancers had significantly lower TCR diversity and higher clonality in blood.

The sample was blood. The sequence derives from a human donor in good health.

CDR3 sequence: CASSYLGPRAGELFF. The DNA is as follows: TGTGCCAGCAGTTACCTTGGACCGAGGGCCGGGGAGCTGTTTTTT. The chain is encoded by TRBV6-5 joined to TRBJ2-2, with TRBD2 perhaps the D gene, on 5 matching bases. V is shortened by 2 bases, J by 6 bases, and the region joining them spans 13 bases. Measured from the cysteine to the phenylalanine, the CDR3 is 15 residues long. The CDR3 DNA has 45 bases and is translated from base 1. Based on the germline V gene, the CDR1 and CDR2 sequences are MNHEY and SVGAGI.